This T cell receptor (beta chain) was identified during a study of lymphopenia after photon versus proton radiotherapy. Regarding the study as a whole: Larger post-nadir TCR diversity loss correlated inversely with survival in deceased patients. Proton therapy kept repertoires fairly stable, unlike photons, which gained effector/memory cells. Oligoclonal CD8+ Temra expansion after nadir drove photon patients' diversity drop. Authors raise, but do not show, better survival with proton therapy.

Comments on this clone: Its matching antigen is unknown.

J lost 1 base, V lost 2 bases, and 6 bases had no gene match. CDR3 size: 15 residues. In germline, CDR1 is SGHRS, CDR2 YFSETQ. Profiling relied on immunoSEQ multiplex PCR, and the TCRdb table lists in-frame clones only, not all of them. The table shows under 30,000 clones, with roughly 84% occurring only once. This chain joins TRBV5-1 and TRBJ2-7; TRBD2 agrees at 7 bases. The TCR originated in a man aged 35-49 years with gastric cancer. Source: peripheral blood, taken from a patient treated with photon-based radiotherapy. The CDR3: CASSFISGGSYEQYF. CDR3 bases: TGCGCCAGCAGCTTTATCTCCGGGGGGTCCTACGAGCAGTACTTC.